The T cell receptor (beta chain) described here comes from a study of patients and donors after allogeneic stem cell transplantation. This clonotype was picked up many times. TCRdb itself ran the RT-PCR reads through MiXCR, one entry per CDR3 protein. The sample lists about 28,000 distinct CDR3 sequences; about 6.5% were seen once. The CDR3 sequence is 15 residues long. Germline values: CDR1 MDHEN, CDR2 SYDVKM. V was pared by 5 bases and J by 8 bases, with 18 bases between. The sequenced material came from blood, either unsorted or a sorted T cell fraction (not recorded which). The sequence was collected from a human donor who was either an allogeneic HSCT recipient or a stem cell or donor lymphocyte infusion donor (not recorded which). It is not recorded whose cells these are; they may come from a transplant donor. V usage is TRBV28 and J usage is TRBJ1-4; D is uncertain. The CDR3 spells CASSDSLGIGEKLFF. CDR3 coding DNA: TGTGCCAGCAGTGACTCGTTGGGGATCGGGGAAAAACTGTTTTTT.